This T cell receptor (beta chain) was sequenced in a study of blood T cell repertoires in COVID-19. Overall study: In each case, the material was cDNA or gDNA derived from T cells, B-cell-depleted T cells, or PBMCs.

This clone has just a few counts. The CDR3 is 13 amino acids. CDR1 is LGHNT and CDR2 is FRNRAP in the germline V gene. V trimming: 7 bases; J trimming: 4 bases; junction bases outside the gene matches: 4. Some clones are missing from TCRdb's copy, which holds only in-frame ones; the method was immunoSEQ multiplex PCR. Of around 120,000 clones in the sample, 75% to 90% are singletons; the top ten hold around 2.5%. V is TRBV12-5 and J is TRBJ2-7; TRBD1 agrees at 10 bases. This receptor was obtained from a woman aged 45 to 65 who had recovered from COVID-19. The material sequenced was PBMCs or T cells enriched from blood (not recorded which). CDR3 sequence (DNA): TGTGCTAGTGCTACGGACAGGGGGTACGAGCAGTACTTC. Encoded protein: CASATDRGYEQYF.